Listed below are T cell receptor beta chains from one sample, sequenced in a study of cytomegalovirus exposure and HLA in healthy donors. Some clones are missing from TCRdb's copy, which holds only in-frame ones; the method was immunoSEQ multiplex PCR. The sample contains some 170,000 clones, over 75% of which appear only once. The sequenced sample was PBMCs. These receptors were taken from a woman aged 25 to 39 in good health and CMV-seronegative. Both conserved end residues are part of each CDR3. The order of the fields is V gene, D gene, clone size, J gene, CDR3 protein, CDR3 DNA. A D gene is named only where the DNA matches it firmly. Expanded clones get a size class; other rows say once, few or many, or leave the size out.

V: TRBV18
D: TRBD1
size: -
J: TRBJ1-1
CDR3: CASSPVRQGAGTEAFF
DNA: TGTGCCAGCTCACCCGTCCGACAGGGGGCGGGAACTGAAGCTTTCTTT

V: TRBV2
D: TRBD1
size: -
J: TRBJ1-1
CDR3: CASSGQGGRTEAFF
DNA: TGTGCCAGCAGCGGACAGGGAGGGCGCACTGAAGCTTTCTTT

V: TRBV5-4
D: TRBD2
size: -
J: TRBJ2-1
CDR3: CASSFRGGGANEQFF
DNA: TGTGCCAGCAGCTTTCGGGGCGGGGGGGCCAATGAGCAGTTCTTC

V: TRBV27
D: -
size: -
J: TRBJ2-7
CDR3: CASSSNRDTYEQYF
DNA: TGTGCCAGCAGTTCCAACCGGGACACCTACGAGCAGTACTTC

V: TRBV28
D: -
size: -
J: TRBJ1-2
CDR3: CASSLTGRRKRYGYTF
DNA: TGTGCCAGCAGTCTCACGGGAAGAAGAAAGCGCTATGGCTACACCTTC

V: TRBV14
D: -
size: -
J: TRBJ2-7
CDR3: CASSPREDVGYEQYF
DNA: TGTGCCAGCAGCCCCAGGGAGGATGTGGGCTACGAGCAGTACTTC

V: TRBV9
D: -
size: -
J: TRBJ2-3
CDR3: CASSVDRILDTQYF
DNA: TGTGCCAGCAGCGTAGACAGGATCCTAGATACGCAGTATTTT

V: TRBV15
D: -
size: -
J: TRBJ2-2
CDR3: CATSRGTAKGELFF
DNA: TGTGCCACCAGCAGAGGGACAGCTAAAGGGGAGCTGTTTTTT

V: TRBV5-4
D: TRBD2
size: -
J: TRBJ2-1
CDR3: CASKLKGGRGEQFF
DNA: TGTGCCAGCAAGCTCAAGGGAGGGAGGGGCGAGCAGTTCTTC

V: TRBV6-5
D: TRBD2
size: once
J: TRBJ2-5
CDR3: CASSYAGAETQYF
DNA: TGTGCCAGCAGTTATGCGGGAGCGGAGACCCAGTACTTC

V: TRBV19
D: TRBD1
size: -
J: TRBJ1-5
CDR3: CASSRTTGGVQPQHF
DNA: TGTGCCAGTAGTAGAACTACAGGGGGCGTTCAGCCCCAGCATTTT

V: TRBV5-1
D: TRBD1
size: -
J: TRBJ2-7
CDR3: CASSQTGADEQYF
DNA: TGCGCCAGCTCCCAGACAGGGGCGGACGAGCAGTACTTC

V: TRBV27
D: TRBD1
size: -
J: TRBJ2-7
CDR3: CASSLGQLYEQYF
DNA: TGTGCCAGCAGTTTGGGACAGCTCTACGAGCAGTACTTC

V: TRBV30
D: -
size: -
J: TRBJ2-7
CDR3: CAWQRDTYEQYF
DNA: TGTGCCTGGCAACGGGACACCTACGAGCAGTACTTC

V: TRBV7-6
D: -
size: -
J: TRBJ1-1
CDR3: CASSPTMGSEAFF
DNA: TGTGCCAGCAGCCCCACCATGGGCTCTGAAGCTTTCTTT

V: TRBV11-1
D: -
size: -
J: TRBJ2-7
CDR3: CASSLVRGSSYEQYF
DNA: TGTGCCAGCAGCTTAGTCCGGGGAAGCTCCTACGAGCAGTACTTC

V: TRBV6-5
D: -
size: -
J: TRBJ1-6
CDR3: CASNVQATNSPLHF
DNA: TGTGCCAGCAATGTCCAAGCGACGAATTCACCCCTCCACTTT

V: TRBV28
D: TRBD2
size: few
J: TRBJ2-2
CDR3: CASSTHPGLAGGIYRAGELFF
DNA: TGTGCCAGCAGCACCCACCCGGGACTAGCGGGAGGAATTTATCGGGCCGGGGAGCTGTTTTTT

V: TRBV10-3
D: -
size: -
J: TRBJ1-2
CDR3: CATGPGVGRTLGGYTF
DNA: TGTGCCACCGGCCCGGGAGTAGGCAGGACTCTTGGTGGCTACACCTTC

V: TRBV2
D: -
size: -
J: TRBJ1-5
CDR3: CASSVGGASGQPQHF
DNA: TGTGCCAGCAGTGTTGGGGGGGCTTCAGGGCAGCCCCAGCATTTT

V: TRBV29-1
D: TRBD2
size: -
J: TRBJ2-1
CDR3: CSVGIAGGIHNEQFF
DNA: TGCAGCGTTGGGATAGCGGGAGGGATCCACAATGAGCAGTTCTTC

V: TRBV7-6
D: -
size: -
J: TRBJ2-3
CDR3: CASSLQGDTSTDTQYF
DNA: TGTGCCAGCAGCTTACAGGGTGATACTAGCACAGATACGCAGTATTTT

V: TRBV25-1
D: TRBD1
size: -
J: TRBJ1-1
CDR3: CASSELTGTLPEAFF
DNA: TGTGCCAGCAGCGAGCTGACAGGGACCTTGCCTGAAGCTTTCTTT

V: TRBV6-5
D: -
size: -
J: TRBJ2-1
CDR3: CASNSPRFGNEQFF
DNA: TGTGCCAGCAATTCTCCTAGGTTTGGCAATGAGCAGTTCTTC

V: TRBV25-1
D: -
size: -
J: TRBJ2-2
CDR3: CASSARQNIGELFF
DNA: TGTGCCAGCAGTGCCCGACAGAATATCGGGGAGCTGTTTTTT

V: TRBV7-3
D: TRBD2
size: -
J: TRBJ2-7
CDR3: CASSPSGRPYEQYF
DNA: TGTGCCAGCAGCCCTAGCGGGAGGCCCTACGAGCAGTACTTC

V: TRBV15
D: -
size: -
J: TRBJ1-1
CDR3: CATSRATENTEAFF
DNA: TGTGCCACCAGCAGGGCGACTGAGAACACTGAAGCTTTCTTT

V: TRBV11-2
D: TRBD1
size: -
J: TRBJ2-3
CDR3: CASSLGRDRTLDTQYF
DNA: TGTGCCAGCAGCTTAGGACGGGACAGAACCTTGGATACGCAGTATTTT

V: TRBV5-8
D: -
size: -
J: TRBJ2-1
CDR3: CASSLAGLRWGNEQFF
DNA: TGTGCCAGCAGCTTGGCCGGACTGCGATGGGGCAATGAGCAGTTCTTC

V: TRBV27
D: -
size: few
J: TRBJ1-1
CDR3: CASSPMPGRANTEAFF
DNA: TGTGCCAGCAGTCCAATGCCTGGGCGGGCGAACACTGAAGCTTTCTTT

V: TRBV7-2
D: TRBD1
size: -
J: TRBJ2-3
CDR3: CASSLLGTGVRGTQYF
DNA: TGTGCCAGCAGCCTACTCGGGACAGGTGTTCGGGGTACGCAGTATTTT

V: TRBV4-1
D: -
size: -
J: TRBJ1-3
CDR3: CASSQGGGRSGNTIYF
DNA: TGCGCCAGCAGCCAAGGAGGGGGACGCTCTGGAAACACCATATATTTT

V: TRBV2
D: -
size: -
J: TRBJ1-1
CDR3: CASTSSDTEAFF
DNA: TGTGCCAGCACCTCCTCGGACACTGAAGCTTTCTTT

V: TRBV4-3
D: -
size: -
J: TRBJ2-3
CDR3: CASSQEGGAYTDTQYF
DNA: TGCGCCAGCAGCCAAGAGGGCGGGGCGTACACAGATACGCAGTATTTT

V: TRBV15
D: TRBD2
size: -
J: TRBJ2-1
CDR3: CATSRGPGTSGRASEQFF
DNA: TGTGCCACCAGCAGGGGTCCCGGGACTAGCGGGAGGGCCAGTGAGCAGTTCTTC

V: TRBV27
D: -
size: -
J: TRBJ2-5
CDR3: CASSVTGRQETQYF
DNA: TGTGCCAGCAGTGTGACAGGGAGGCAAGAGACCCAGTACTTC

V: TRBV4-1
D: -
size: -
J: TRBJ2-1
CDR3: CASSQVGYSYNEQFF
DNA: TGCGCCAGCAGCCAAGTGGGCTACTCTTACAATGAGCAGTTCTTC

V: TRBV25-1
D: -
size: once
J: TRBJ1-1
CDR3: CASRASGTLNTEAFF
DNA: TGTGCCAGCAGGGCCTCCGGGACACTGAACACTGAAGCTTTCTTT

V: TRBV4-2
D: -
size: few
J: TRBJ2-7
CDR3: CASSQGGGASYEQYF
DNA: TGTGCCAGCAGCCAAGGGGGGGGCGCGTCCTACGAGCAGTACTTC

V: TRBV2
D: -
size: -
J: TRBJ1-5
CDR3: CASSESVNQPQHF
DNA: TGTGCCAGCAGTGAGTCGGTAAATCAGCCCCAGCATTTT

V: TRBV29-1
D: -
size: -
J: TRBJ2-7
CDR3: CSVEVTYEQYF
DNA: TGCAGCGTTGAAGTGACTTACGAGCAGTACTTC

V: TRBV5-1
D: -
size: -
J: TRBJ1-2
CDR3: CASSFSGTDYGYTF
DNA: TGCGCCAGCAGCTTCTCAGGTACGGACTATGGCTACACCTTC

V: TRBV5-6
D: TRBD1
size: -
J: TRBJ2-5
CDR3: CASSSPGTAQETQYF
DNA: TGTGCCAGCAGCTCCCCCGGGACAGCACAAGAGACCCAGTACTTC

V: TRBV9
D: -
size: -
J: TRBJ2-7
CDR3: CASSTRQVQGYEQYF
DNA: TGTGCCAGCAGCACCCGACAGGTCCAGGGGTACGAGCAGTACTTC

V: TRBV2
D: TRBD2
size: -
J: TRBJ2-1
CDR3: CAGRPRLAGEQFF
DNA: TGTGCCGGCAGGCCCAGACTAGCGGGGGAGCAGTTCTTC

V: TRBV5-1
D: TRBD2
size: -
J: TRBJ2-5
CDR3: CASSLGLAGQETQYF
DNA: TGCGCCAGCAGCTTAGGACTAGCGGGGCAAGAGACCCAGTACTTC

V: TRBV5-5
D: TRBD2
size: few
J: TRBJ2-1
CDR3: CASKATSESYNEQFF
DNA: TGTGCCAGCAAAGCTACTAGCGAATCCTACAATGAGCAGTTCTTC

V: TRBV29-1
D: TRBD1
size: -
J: TRBJ1-2
CDR3: CSVDRQGGYPF
DNA: TGCAGCGTTGATCGACAGGGGGGCTACCCCTTC

V: TRBV7-6
D: TRBD2
size: -
J: TRBJ2-3
CDR3: CASSSRLAGSTDTQYF
DNA: TGTGCCAGCAGCTCCAGACTAGCGGGGAGCACAGATACGCAGTATTTT

V: TRBV18
D: -
size: -
J: TRBJ2-7
CDR3: CASSPTTAYEQYF
DNA: TGTGCCAGCTCACCAACCACAGCCTACGAGCAGTACTTC

V: TRBV2
D: -
size: -
J: TRBJ1-1
CDR3: CASSEEGYGTEAFF
DNA: TGTGCCAGCAGTGAGGAGGGATACGGCACTGAAGCTTTCTTT